What follows are 17 T cell receptor beta chains derived from one specimen sequenced in a study of T cell repertoires in cytomegalovirus infection. No antigen has been identified for these receptors. TCRdb recomputed calls from the reads with MiXCR, one row per CDR3 protein. This table holds some 940,000 distinct CDR3 sequences, approximately 31% found once. This sample comprised cultured CD8+ T cells from PBMCs, obtained from culture after CMV antigen stimulation. All receptors derive from a human donor in good health (CMV status not recorded). Some clones in this sample may be carry-over from other donors' samples.

The rearrangement links TRBV10-3 to TRBJ2-7; D is uncertain. The length of the CDR3 is 15 residues. V lost 0 bases to trimming and J lost 3 bases, with 12 bases between them. The germline gives CDR1 ENHRY, CDR2 SYGVKD. CDR3 sequence (DNA): TGTGCCATCAGTGAGTCGATAGGCAGGATCTACGAGCAGTACTTC. Protein product: CAISESIGRIYEQYF.

V usage is TRBV28 and J usage is TRBJ2-7, with TRBD1 matching 12 bases. Unmatched junction bases numbered 7, after V lost 6 bases and J lost 7 bases. Germline CDR1 and CDR2: MDHEN and SYDVKM. This CDR3 is 14 amino acids long. CDR3 sequence: CASSWGQGAWEQYV. CDR3 coding DNA: TGTGCCAGCAGCTGGGGACAGGGGGCTTGGGAGCAGTACGTC.

This chain connects TRBV2 to TRBJ2-1; 10 bases are shared with TRBD1. This CDR3 has 16 amino acids. The V and J ends lost 4 bases and 6 bases, in that order; junction bases with no gene match: 9. The germline gives CDR1 SNHLY, CDR2 FYNNEI. The CDR3 nucleotides read TGTGCCAGCAGTGGAGACAGGGGGCGATCGGGCAATGAGCAGTTCTTC. Amino acid sequence: CASSGDRGRSGNEQFF.

V is TRBV9 and J is TRBJ2-5; tentatively, D is TRBD1 or TRBD2 (5 bases each). The CDR3 runs 15 residues. V gave up 4 bases and J gave up 1 base, with 14 bases separating them. CDR1 is SGDLS, CDR2 YYNGEE, per germline. CDR3 protein: CASSSPEGPQETQYF. As DNA, the CDR3 is TGTGCCAGCAGCAGCCCTGAGGGACCCCAAGAGACCCAGTACTTC.

The V gene is TRBV6-6, the J gene TRBJ1-4; weak D call: TRBD1 (6 bases). The CDR3 loop spans 18 amino acids. Trimming took 2 bases from V and 5 from J, leaving 21 bases between them. Per the germline V gene, CDR1 is MNHNY and CDR2 is SVGAGI (reference sequence). CDR3 residues: CASSYPSSGGSYNEKLFF. The CDR3 DNA sequence: TGTGCCAGCAGTTACCCGAGTTCCGGGGGCTCCTACAATGAAAAACTGTTTTTT.

This clonotype was seen only a few times. The genes are TRBV6-5 and TRBJ2-1; D may be TRBD1 or TRBD2 (5 bases each). V was cut by 0 bases and J by 8 bases, with 8 bases left in between. The CDR3 sequence is 13 residues long. CDR1 is MNHEY and CDR2 is SVGAGI in the germline V gene. In DNA form, the CDR3 reads TGTGCCAGCAGTTACTCCGTGGGGGATGAGCAGTTCTTC. As protein: CASSYSVGDEQFF.

The chain recombines TRBV4-1 with TRBJ2-1; D is unclear. V was trimmed by 4 bases and J by 0 bases, leaving 13 bases between them. In germline, CDR1 is MGHRA, CDR2 YSYEKL. CDR3 length: 16 amino acids. Here the CDR3 DNA reads TGCGCCAGCAGCCCCCTGGGCCCCAGCTCCTACAATGAGCAGTTCTTC. Amino acids: CASSPLGPSSYNEQFF.

This clonotype was observed at least ten times. The chain links TRBV7-8 to TRBJ2-1; 7 nucleotides align to TRBD2. Looked up from germline, CDR1 is SGHVS and CDR2 is FQNEAQ. There are 18 residues in the CDR3. V shed 4 bases, J shed 0 bases, and the junction held 12 bases outside the gene matches. The CDR3 protein is CASSSPSGAIRSYNEQFF. Here the CDR3 DNA reads TGTGCCAGCAGCTCCCCAAGCGGGGCTATCCGCTCCTACAATGAGCAGTTCTTC. The complete variable domain, with remaining parts taken from reference TRBV7-8 and TRBJ2-1, reads GAGVSQSPRYKVAKRGQDVALRCDPISGHVSLFWYQQALGQGPEFLTYFQNEAQLDKSGLPSDRFFAERPEGSVSTLKIQRTQQEDSAVYLCASSSPSGAIRSYNEQFFGPGTRLTVL.

The gene calls are TRBV6-2 or TRBV6-3 and TRBJ1-1; D is unclear. The CDR3 spans 13 residues. In germline, CDR1 is MNHEY, CDR2 SVGEGT. Trimming stripped 4 bases from V and 5 bases from J, with 11 bases between. CDR3 residues: CASSLPMGTEAFF. The CDR3 DNA reads as TGTGCCAGCAGTTTGCCTATGGGGACTGAAGCTTTCTTT.

The genes are TRBV5-4 and TRBJ2-3, with TRBD1 matching over 7 bases. This CDR3 has 16 amino acids. Trimming removed 9 bases from V and 2 bases from J; junction bases left unmatched: 15. CDR1 and CDR2 (germline): SGHNT, YYREEE (reference sequence). The CDR3, as DNA: TGTGCCAACTCACAACCGGGACAGCCCTTCACAGATACGCAGTATTTT. Translating it yields CANSQPGQPFTDTQYF.

V is TRBV6-8 and J is TRBJ2-1; possible D gene TRBD2, 6 bases. Trimming pared 6 bases from V and 9 bases from J, leaving 12 bases between. This CDR3 is 12 amino acids long. Germline lookup yields CDR1 MNHGY and CDR2 SAAAGT. The CDR3 here is CASRPAGGEQFF. CDR3 nucleotide sequence: TGTGCCAGCAGACCAGCGGGTGGTGAGCAGTTCTTC.

V gene TRBV27 combines with J gene TRBJ2-3, with 8 bases identical to TRBD2. The CDR3 totals 11 residues. Per the germline V gene, CDR1 is MNHEY and CDR2 is SMNVEV (reference sequence). Trimming at V came to 7 bases and at J to 9 bases, leaving 3 bases not matched to a gene. This CDR3 reads CASTSGGTQYF. In DNA form, the CDR3 reads TGTGCCAGCACCTCGGGGGGGACGCAGTATTTT.

This clonotype was seen more than once but under ten times. The chain combines TRBV6-1 with TRBJ1-1; D remains ambiguous. CDR3 size: 12 residues. The germline CDR1 and CDR2 sequences are MNHNS and SASEGT. V dropped 5 bases and J dropped 3 bases, with 7 bases sitting between them. CDR3 bases: TGTGCCAGCAGTATAGGGTACACTGAAGCTTTCTTT. It codes for CASSIGYTEAFF.

This clonotype was detected a few times. The chain combines TRBV25-1 with TRBJ2-2; D remains unclear. Germline-derived CDR1 and CDR2 are MGHDK and SYGVNS. The CDR3 loop spans 15 amino acids. V lost 4 bases and J lost 4, with 13 bases in between. The CDR3 DNA is TGTGCCAGCAGTGTACGCTCCCTATTCACCGGGGAGCTGTTTTTT. This encodes CASSVRSLFTGELFF.

This chain links TRBV20-1 with TRBJ2-1; 7 bases line up with TRBD1. V was clipped by 3 bases and J by 0 bases; unmatched bases: 8. Germline loops: CDR1 DFQATT, CDR2 SNEGSKA (reference sequence). The CDR3 is 16 amino acids. This CDR3 reads CSASSSGGSSYNEQFF. The CDR3 nucleotides read TGCAGTGCTAGTTCGTCAGGGGGTAGCTCCTACAATGAGCAGTTCTTC.

V and J are TRBV5-1 and TRBJ2-7, with TRBD1 matching over 7 bases. The CDR3 loop spans 15 amino acids. The germline CDR1 and CDR2 sequences are SGHRS and YFSETQ. Unmatched junction bases numbered 10, after V lost 4 bases and J lost 3 bases. The CDR3 DNA is TGCGCCAGCAGCCAGGCTGGGGACAGTTTCTACGAGCAGTACTTC. This gives the protein CASSQAGDSFYEQYF.

Comments on this clonotype: This may be a read error, as it is one base from a much larger clone. This chain joins TRBV7-2 and TRBJ2-3; no definite D call. Per germline, CDR1 SGHTA and CDR2 FQGNSA. Trimming took off 6 bases at V and 1 base at J, with 14 bases between the two ends. This CDR3 is built from 15 residues. CDR3 in amino acids: CASSLWVYGTDTQYF. The CDR3 DNA follows: TGTGCCAGCAGTTTATGGGTTTACGGCACAGATACGCAGTATTTT.